Each of the 6 T cell receptor beta chains below was sequenced from the same sample in a study of cytomegalovirus exposure and HLA in healthy donors. The primer mix had 60 Vbeta and 13 Jbeta primers. The repertoire was sequenced with immunoSEQ multiplex PCR; TCRdb's copy has only in-frame clones and lacks some. Of about 130,000 clones in the sample, less than 80% were seen once. The source material was PBMCs. All receptors come from a man aged 40-50 years in good health and CMV-seropositive.

A remark on this clone: A junction boundary mismatches the germline segment, possibly from a read error. The rearrangement uses TRBV27 and TRBJ2-5; 12 bases are a match to TRBD2. The CDR3 totals 14 residues. Germline V gene sequence: CDR1 MNHEY, CDR2 SMNVEV (reference sequence). CDR3 DNA: TGTGCCAGCAGTTTATCGGCTAGCGGGAGGGCCCCGCACTTC. Translated, it gives CASSLSASGRAPHF.

This chain joins TRBV5-1 and TRBJ2-7; a weak D match, TRBD1 (6 bases). This CDR3 spans 14 amino acids. The V end lost 1 base, the J end lost 0 bases, and 8 bases lay between the germline ends. The germline CDR1 and CDR2 sequences are SGHRS and YFSETQ. The CDR3 sequence is CASSLKGGSYEQYF. Written as DNA, the CDR3 is TGCGCCAGCAGCTTGAAAGGGGGCTCCTACGAGCAGTACTTC.

This chain connects TRBV11-3 to TRBJ2-5; 10 positions match TRBD1. The CDR3 consists of 15 residues. V lost 4 bases, J lost 5 bases, and 7 bases stayed unmatched. Germline V gene lookup returns CDR1 SGHNT and CDR2 YENEEA. The DNA of the CDR3 is TGTGCCAGCAGCTGGAGACAGGGGGCCTGGGAGACCCAGTACTTC. It yields the protein CASSWRQGAWETQYF.

This clone was counted once. V and J are TRBV6-1 and TRBJ1-4; 7 bases are a match to TRBD1. The germline V gene has CDR1 MNHNS and CDR2 SASEGT. The CDR3 has 16 residues. V lost 4 bases, J lost 7 bases, and 12 bases stayed unmatched. DNA for the CDR3: TGTGCCAGCAGTGGGGGTAACAGGGGCGCCGGTGAAAAACTGTTTTTT. It translates to CASSGGNRGAGEKLFF.

The V gene is TRBV29-1, the J gene TRBJ1-5, with a weak D call TRBD1 (5 bases). Trimming took off 6 bases at V and 0 bases at J, with 18 bases between the two ends. CDR3 length: 16 amino acids. Germline V gives CDR1 SQVTM, CDR2 ANQGSEA. CDR3 residues: CSVLLDRSYSNQPQHF. CDR3 in DNA: TGCAGCGTCCTCCTCGACAGAAGCTATAGCAATCAGCCCCAGCATTTT. Drawing the rest from reference TRBV29-1 and TRBJ1-5, the complete variable domain is SAVISQKPSRDICQRGTSLTIQCQVDSQVTMMFWYRQQPGQSLTLIATANQGSEATYESGFVIDKFPISRPNLTFSTLTVSNMSPEDSSIYLCSVLLDRSYSNQPQHFGDGTRLSIL.

This chain uses TRBV19 with TRBJ1-1, with a possible D match to TRBD1 (5 bases). The CDR3 is 13 residues long. Trimming pared 4 bases from V and 7 bases from J, leaving 13 bases between. Germline-derived CDR1 and CDR2 are LNHDA and SQIVND (reference sequence). The CDR3 loop is CASSTQADGEAFF. The CDR3 DNA follows: TGTGCCAGTAGTACACAGGCTGACGGTGAAGCTTTCTTT.